A single sample gave rise to the 2 T cell receptor beta chains below, sequenced in a study of blood T cell repertoires in COVID-19. Sequenced by immunoSEQ multiplex PCR; TCRdb stores in-frame clones only, minus some. The sample contains 85,000 to 95,000 clones, about two thirds of which appear only once. Sequencing was done on a sample of peripheral blood. The receptor source for this set is a woman older than 75 with acute or convalescent COVID-19.

This chain joins TRBV11-2 and TRBJ2-7; D remains ambiguous. V lost 1 base to trimming and J lost 3 bases, with 10 bases between them. CDR1 and CDR2 from the germline V gene are SGHAT and FQNNGV. The CDR3 contains 14 residues. In DNA form, the CDR3 reads TGTGCCAGCAGCTTAGCCAACATGATCTACGAGCAGTACTTC. Its protein is CASSLANMIYEQYF.

The V gene is TRBV2, the J gene TRBJ1-6; D is unclear. This CDR3 is built from 12 residues. In germline, CDR1 is SNHLY, CDR2 FYNNEI. V was cut by 7 bases and J by 8 bases, with 9 bases left in between. For the CDR3, the DNA is TGTGCCAGCAACGCGGAGTATTCACCCCTCCACTTT. This translates into CASNAEYSPLHF.